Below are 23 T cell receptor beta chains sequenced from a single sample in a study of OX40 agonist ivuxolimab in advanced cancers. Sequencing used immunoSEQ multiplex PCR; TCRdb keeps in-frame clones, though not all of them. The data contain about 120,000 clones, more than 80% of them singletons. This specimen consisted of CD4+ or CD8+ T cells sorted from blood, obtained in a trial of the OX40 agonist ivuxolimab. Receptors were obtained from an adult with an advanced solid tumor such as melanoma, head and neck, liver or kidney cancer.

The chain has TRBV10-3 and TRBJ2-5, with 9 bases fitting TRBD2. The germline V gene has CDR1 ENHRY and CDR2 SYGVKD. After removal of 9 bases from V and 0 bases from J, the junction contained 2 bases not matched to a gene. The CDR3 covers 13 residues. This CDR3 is CAIAGGNQETQYF. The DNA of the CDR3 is TGTGCCATAGCGGGGGGAAACCAAGAGACCCAGTACTTC.

The CDR3 region has the DNA TGTGCCTGGAGTTGGTCCGTGGGTAACAATGAGCAGTTCTTC. Its protein is CAWSWSVGNNEQFF. The chain employs TRBV30 and TRBJ2-1, with unresolved D. Germline CDR1 GTSNPN, CDR2 SVGIG (reference sequence). The CDR3 is 14 amino acids. V was cut by 2 bases and J by 5 bases, with 13 bases left in between.

For the CDR3, the DNA is TGTGCCAGCAGCTCGCCCCCTCCGGGAGATACGCAGTATTTT. This translates into CASSSPPPGDTQYF. The rearrangement joins TRBV11-2 to TRBJ2-3; D not resolved. Trimming stripped 4 bases from V and 5 bases from J, with 13 bases between. The CDR3 loop spans 14 amino acids. Germline V gene lookup returns CDR1 SGHAT and CDR2 FQNNGV.

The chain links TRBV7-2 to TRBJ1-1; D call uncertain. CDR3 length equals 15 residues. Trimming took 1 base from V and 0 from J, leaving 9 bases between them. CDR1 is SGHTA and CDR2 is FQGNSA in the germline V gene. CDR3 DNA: TGTGCCAGCAGCTTAGGTCAACATTTGAACACTGAAGCTTTCTTT. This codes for CASSLGQHLNTEAFF.

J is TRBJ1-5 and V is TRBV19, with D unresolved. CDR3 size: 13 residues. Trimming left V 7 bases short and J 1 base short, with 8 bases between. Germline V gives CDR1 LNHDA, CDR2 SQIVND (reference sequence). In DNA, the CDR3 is TGTGCCAGTATGCAATGGAGCAATCAGCCCCAGCATTTT. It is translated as CASMQWSNQPQHF.

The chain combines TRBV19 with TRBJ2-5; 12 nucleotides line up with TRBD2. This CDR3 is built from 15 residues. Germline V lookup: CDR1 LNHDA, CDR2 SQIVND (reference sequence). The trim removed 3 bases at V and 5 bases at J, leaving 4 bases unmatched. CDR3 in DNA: TGTGCCAGTAGTATGCTAGCGGGGGGGACGGAGACCCAGTACTTC. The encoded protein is CASSMLAGGTETQYF.

The CDR3 is CASSGTRGETQYF. The CDR3 DNA follows: TGTGCCAGCAGTGGGACGAGGGGCGAGACCCAGTACTTC. The chain joins TRBV2 to TRBJ2-5; D is perhaps TRBD1 or TRBD2 (5 bases each). The CDR3 spans 13 residues. V was trimmed by 4 bases and J by 5 bases, leaving 11 bases between them. The V gene's germline CDR1 is SNHLY and CDR2 FYNNEI.

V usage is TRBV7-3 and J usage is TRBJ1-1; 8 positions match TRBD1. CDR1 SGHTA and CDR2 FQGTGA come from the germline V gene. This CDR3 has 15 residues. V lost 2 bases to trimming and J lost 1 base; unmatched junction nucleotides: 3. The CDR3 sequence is CASSLQGAPNTEAFF. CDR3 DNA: TGTGCCAGCAGCTTACAGGGGGCCCCGAACACTGAAGCTTTCTTT.

The CDR3 coding sequence is TGCAGCGTTGACCCCGGAGGGGGGGAGACCCAGTACTTC. This encodes CSVDPGGGETQYF. The V and J genes are TRBV29-1 and TRBJ2-5, with D possibly being TRBD1 or TRBD2 (6 bases each). The CDR3 has 13 residues. In germline, CDR1 is SQVTM, CDR2 ANQGSEA. The V and J ends lost 3 bases and 5 bases respectively, with 13 bases between them.

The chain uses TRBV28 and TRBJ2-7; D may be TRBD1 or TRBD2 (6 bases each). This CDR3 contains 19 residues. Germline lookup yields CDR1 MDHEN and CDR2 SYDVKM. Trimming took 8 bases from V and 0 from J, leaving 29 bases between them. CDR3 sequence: CASGKHGQRAWSSSYEQYF. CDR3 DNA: TGTGCCAGCGGAAAACATGGACAGCGGGCATGGTCGAGCTCCTACGAGCAGTACTTC.

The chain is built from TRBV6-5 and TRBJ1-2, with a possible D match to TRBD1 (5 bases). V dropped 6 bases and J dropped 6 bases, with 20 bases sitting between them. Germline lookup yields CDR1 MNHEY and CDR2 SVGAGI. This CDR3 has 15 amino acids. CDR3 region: CASRRTTGYRDGYTF. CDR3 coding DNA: TGTGCCAGCAGGCGAACTACAGGTTATAGAGATGGCTACACCTTC.

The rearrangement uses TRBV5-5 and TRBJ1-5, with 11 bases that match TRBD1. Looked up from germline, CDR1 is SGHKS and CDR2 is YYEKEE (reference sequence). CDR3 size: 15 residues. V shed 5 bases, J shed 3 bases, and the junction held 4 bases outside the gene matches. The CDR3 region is CASSSGQGDNQPQHF. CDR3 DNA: TGTGCCAGCAGTTCGGGACAGGGGGACAATCAGCCCCAGCATTTT.

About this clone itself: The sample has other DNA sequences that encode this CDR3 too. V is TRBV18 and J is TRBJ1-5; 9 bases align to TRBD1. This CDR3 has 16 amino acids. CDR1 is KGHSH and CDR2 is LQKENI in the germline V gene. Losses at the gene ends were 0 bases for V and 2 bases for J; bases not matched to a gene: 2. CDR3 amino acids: CASSPPGQGGNQPQHF. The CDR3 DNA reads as TGTGCCAGCTCACCACCGGGACAGGGTGGCAATCAGCCCCAGCATTTT.

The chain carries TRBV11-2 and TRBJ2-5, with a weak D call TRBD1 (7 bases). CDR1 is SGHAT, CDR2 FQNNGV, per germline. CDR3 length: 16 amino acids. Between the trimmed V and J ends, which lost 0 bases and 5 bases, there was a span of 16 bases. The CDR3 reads CASSLDWQGGRETQYF. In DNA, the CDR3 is TGTGCCAGCAGCTTAGATTGGCAGGGGGGCCGGGAGACCCAGTACTTC.

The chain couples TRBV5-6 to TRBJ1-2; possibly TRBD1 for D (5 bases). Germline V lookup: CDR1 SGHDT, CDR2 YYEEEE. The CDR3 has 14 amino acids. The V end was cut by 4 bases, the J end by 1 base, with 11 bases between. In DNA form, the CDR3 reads TGTGCCAGCAGCCCCGCCGGGGGTAACTATGGCTACACCTTC. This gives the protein CASSPAGGNYGYTF.

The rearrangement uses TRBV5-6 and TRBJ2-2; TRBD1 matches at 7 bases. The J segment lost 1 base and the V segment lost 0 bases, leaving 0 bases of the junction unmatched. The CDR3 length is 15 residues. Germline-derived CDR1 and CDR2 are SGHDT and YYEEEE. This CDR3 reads CASSLGDRNTGELFF. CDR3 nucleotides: TGTGCCAGCAGCTTGGGGGACAGGAACACCGGGGAGCTGTTTTTT.

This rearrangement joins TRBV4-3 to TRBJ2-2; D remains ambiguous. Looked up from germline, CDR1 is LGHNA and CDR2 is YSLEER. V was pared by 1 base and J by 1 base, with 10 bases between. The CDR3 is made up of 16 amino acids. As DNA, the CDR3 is TGCGCCAGCAGCCAAGTCGTGGTCCGGAACACCGGGGAGCTGTTTTTT. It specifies CASSQVVVRNTGELFF.

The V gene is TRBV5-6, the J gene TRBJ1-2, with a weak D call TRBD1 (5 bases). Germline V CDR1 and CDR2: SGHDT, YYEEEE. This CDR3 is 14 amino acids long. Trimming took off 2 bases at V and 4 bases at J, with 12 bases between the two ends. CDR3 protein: CASSFRDRAYGYTF. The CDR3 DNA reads TGTGCCAGCAGCTTTAGAGACAGAGCCTATGGCTACACCTTC.

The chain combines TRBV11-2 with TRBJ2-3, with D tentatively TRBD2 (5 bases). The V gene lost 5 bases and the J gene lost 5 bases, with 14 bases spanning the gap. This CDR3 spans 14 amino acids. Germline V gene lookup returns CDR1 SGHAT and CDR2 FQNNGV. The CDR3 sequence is CASSPPTRVDTQYF. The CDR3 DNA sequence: TGTGCCAGCAGCCCCCCAACGAGGGTAGATACGCAGTATTTT.

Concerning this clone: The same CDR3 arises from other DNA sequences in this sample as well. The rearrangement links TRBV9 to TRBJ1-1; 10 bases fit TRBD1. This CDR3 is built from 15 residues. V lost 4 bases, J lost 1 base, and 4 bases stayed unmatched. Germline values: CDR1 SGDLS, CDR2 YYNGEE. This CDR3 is CASSPGQGGNTEAFF. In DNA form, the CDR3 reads TGTGCCAGCAGCCCAGGACAGGGGGGGAACACTGAAGCTTTCTTT.

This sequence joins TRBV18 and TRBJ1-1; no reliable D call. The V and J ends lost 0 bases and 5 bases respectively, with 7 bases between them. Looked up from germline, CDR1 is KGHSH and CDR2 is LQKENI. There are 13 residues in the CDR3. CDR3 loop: CASSPPRWTEAFF. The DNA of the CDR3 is TGTGCCAGCTCACCACCAAGGTGGACTGAAGCTTTCTTT.

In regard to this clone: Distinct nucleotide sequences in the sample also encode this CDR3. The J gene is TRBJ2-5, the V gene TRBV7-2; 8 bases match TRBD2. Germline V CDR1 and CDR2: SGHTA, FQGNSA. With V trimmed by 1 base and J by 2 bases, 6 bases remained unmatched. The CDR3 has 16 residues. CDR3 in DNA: TGTGCCAGCAGCTTAGGTCCGGGGGGGATACAAGAGACCCAGTACTTC. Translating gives CASSLGPGGIQETQYF.

CDR3 coding DNA: TGTGCCAGTAGTGGGGACAGACGCTCCTACAATGAGCAGTTCTTC. Translating gives CASSGDRRSYNEQFF. The genes are TRBV19 and TRBJ2-1; 7 bases map to TRBD1. V trimming: 5 bases; J trimming: 0 bases; junction bases outside the gene matches: 4. Germline-derived CDR1 and CDR2 are LNHDA and SQIVND (reference sequence). This CDR3 spans 15 amino acids.